This T cell receptor (beta chain) was found in a study of vaccination effects on CD4 cells after COVID-19. Viral peptide pool expansion of antigen-specific CD4+ T cells preceded sequencing in the ViraFEST assay. At the end of approximately 10 days of culture, CD4+ T cells were isolated. Cells had half their medium changed to IL-2 medium on days 3 and 7. The CDR3 has 17 residues. The germline gives CDR1 LNHNV, CDR2 YYDKDF (reference sequence). With 3 bases removed from V and 3 bases from J, the gap between germline ends came to 15 bases. This clone occurred a few times. The antigen is not known. General study points: After vaccination, at late timepoints, clones induced by infection and by vaccine contracted markedly.

TCRdb's table, derived via immunoSEQ multiplex PCR, lists solely in-frame clones and lacks some. The sample holds approximately 54,000 clones, roughly 80% seen once. The sample was CD4+ T cells from PBMCs cultured with HCoV-229E spike peptides, taken before COVID-19 vaccination. The chain recombines TRBV15 with TRBJ2-6; tentatively, D is TRBD1 (5 bases). This TCR was recovered from a human donor who received a COVID-19 vaccine. CDR3 region: CATSSQVGVYGANVLTF. In nucleotides, the CDR3 is TGTGCCACCAGCAGCCAGGTAGGGGTTTATGGGGCCAACGTCCTGACTTTC.